This T cell receptor beta chain was sequenced during a study of blood T cell repertoires in COVID-19 (dated by TCRdb to 2020 to 2021). For context, the study as a whole: The collaborator samples originated in the United States, Italy and Spain and spanned the acute and convalescent phases of COVID-19. Samples were obtained from the ongoing ImmuneRACE study (first 160 participants) and from about 1,300 subjects provided by 6 global collaborators. Where available, HLA class I and class II types were obtained from metadata supplied by the sample provider rather than from assay-based typing. The material from the prospective study consisted of cDNA or gDNA derived from T cells, B-cell-depleted T cells, or PBMCs. The repertoires were made available in a free public database intended to serve as a resource for research on the immune response to SARS-CoV-2. A de-identified subject ID, COVID-19 status, age in years and sex were almost always included in the sample metadata. Deeply sampled blood TCRbeta repertoires from subjects exposed to, actively infected with, or recovered from COVID-19 were included in the dataset. What the work shows at the level of the full study, not this receptor alone: How much clinical and demographic metadata was included differed by source and by participant, and the metadata was provided uncurated.

TCRbeta CDR3 regions were amplified from genomic DNA using the immunoSEQ Assay, a bias-controlled multiplex PCR. The paper's data handling went like this. The number of nucleated cells in each sample was estimated from the amplification of reference gene primers within the assay. To quantify the absolute abundance of each unique TCRbeta CDR3 rearrangement, sequence reads were collapsed and filtered. For each sample, productive Simpson clonality was calculated by taking the square root of Simpson's diversity index across productive rearrangements. Not all clones reach the TCRdb copy of this immuneACCESS table, which keeps in-frame sequences only. Checked studies attribute under half of the gap to unresolved V genes and leave the rest unexplained. V and J calls and clone size are those listed in that table; D and trimming were worked out from the DNA. The sample table holds about 40,000 clones, of which around four fifths were seen once. The ten largest account for roughly 5.3% of the sample.

Collaborating institutions collected whole blood in K2EDTA tubes following their own protocols. Collaborator samples were shipped for TCRbeta analysis as frozen whole blood, isolated PBMCs, or DNA extracted from either sample type. Between the V and J ends, shortened by 4 bases and 1 base respectively, the junction contains 11 bases. The CDR3, cysteine through phenylalanine, is 14 amino acids long. Only the CDR3 portion is preserved as DNA: 42 bases, with reading frame beginning at the first base. CDR1 and CDR2 (LNHDA, SQIVND) derive from the germline V gene (reference sequence). In regard to this clone: No cognate antigen has been identified for it. The sample holds no much larger clone one base away, and base qualities are not on file.

Sequencing used peripheral blood. The TCR originated in a man aged 50 or older with active COVID-19. The V and J genes are TRBV19 and TRBJ2-7; the D gene lacks a confident call. The DNA sequence is TGTGCCAGTAGTAGTCCCAGCGTATCCTACGAGCAGTACTTC. It translates to CASSSPSVSYEQYF.